The 18 T cell receptor beta chains below come from one sample, sequenced in a study of PD-L1 blockade in urothelial cancer. Data came from immunoSEQ multiplex PCR; TCRdb stores just in-frame clones and leaves some out. Of 70,000 or so clones listed, 85% to 90% are singletons. This material consisted of PBMCs, taken around atezolizumab (anti-PD-L1) treatment. These receptors all stem from a man in his 60s with urothelial cancer.

This chain joins TRBV29-1 and TRBJ2-7, with 10 bases identical to TRBD1. The germline CDR1 and CDR2 sequences are SQVTM and ANQGSEA. Trimming cost V 3 bases and J 0 bases; bases outside gene matches: 5. This CDR3 is built from 15 residues. The CDR3 sequence is CSVEEGQGSSYEQYF. The CDR3 DNA is TGCAGCGTTGAGGAGGGACAGGGGAGCTCCTACGAGCAGTACTTC.

In DNA, the CDR3 is TGCGCCAGCAGCCAGCTGAACGGGGAGGACCAGTACGAGCAGTACTTC. This translates into CASSQLNGEDQYEQYF. The V and J genes are TRBV4-3 and TRBJ2-7, with a possible D match to TRBD2 (6 bases). CDR3 length: 16 residues. Trimming took off 3 bases at V and 4 bases at J, with 19 bases between the two ends. Germline values: CDR1 LGHNA, CDR2 YSLEER.

This chain links TRBV18 with TRBJ1-4, with TRBD1 matching 8 bases. CDR3 length: 14 residues. With V trimmed by 6 bases and J by 3 bases, 3 bases remained unmatched. Germline values: CDR1 KGHSH, CDR2 LQKENI. CDR3 region: CASSAQGANEKLFF. The CDR3 DNA reads TGTGCCAGCTCTGCACAGGGGGCTAATGAAAAACTGTTTTTT.

This clone was detected once. The chain is built from TRBV2 and TRBJ2-2; D is unresolved. V lost 0 bases and J 4 bases, leaving 6 bases between the germline ends. CDR1 is SNHLY and CDR2 is FYNNEI in the germline V gene. The length of the CDR3 is 14 residues. CDR3 nucleotide sequence: TGTGCCAGCAGTGAAGCTTGGCCCACCGGGGAGCTGTTTTTT. It is translated as CASSEAWPTGELFF.

The chain employs TRBV4-1 and TRBJ2-4, with 9 nucleotides matching TRBD2. The CDR3 runs 21 residues. The junction had 16 bases not matched to a gene; V was cut back by 1 base and J by 0 bases. The germline V gene encodes CDR1 MGHRA and CDR2 YSYEKL. CDR3 nucleotides: TGCGCCAGCAGCCAAGTGATCGCTAGCGGGAAGGATCCTCTAGCCAAAAACATTCAGTACTTC. Its translation: CASSQVIASGKDPLAKNIQYF.

CDR3: CASSPSGGSEQYF. The CDR3 DNA is TGTGCCAGCTCACCATCGGGGGGTAGCGAGCAGTACTTC. V is TRBV18 and J is TRBJ2-7; 7 nucleotides match TRBD2. Looked up from germline, CDR1 is KGHSH and CDR2 is LQKENI. This CDR3 contains 13 residues. With 2 bases clipped from V and 6 bases from J, the junction kept 4 bases outside the gene matches.

A single count supports this clone. The same CDR3 is also encoded by other DNA sequences in this sample. CDR3 loop: CASSSRDRAYEQYF. CDR3 coding DNA: TGTGCCAGCAGCTCCCGGGACAGAGCCTACGAGCAGTACTTC. V gene TRBV7-9 combines with J gene TRBJ2-7; 7 positions match TRBD1. Germline CDR1 SEHNR, CDR2 FQNEAQ (reference sequence). The CDR3 consists of 14 residues. The V and J ends lost 4 bases and 2 bases, in that order; junction bases with no gene match: 5.

The chain carries TRBV6-6 and TRBJ2-4; 9 nucleotides match TRBD1. CDR1 is MNHNY and CDR2 is SVGAGI in the germline V gene (reference sequence). V gave up 6 bases and J gave up 0 bases; unmatched junction bases: 3. CDR3 size: 15 residues. CDR3: CASRLDRGAKNIQYF. The CDR3 nucleotides read TGTGCCAGCAGACTGGACAGGGGAGCCAAAAACATTCAGTACTTC.

This clone was observed a handful of times. This sample includes further DNA sequences coding for the same CDR3. The rearrangement joins TRBV18 to TRBJ2-7; TRBD1 aligns across 9 bases. The CDR3 runs 13 residues. The ends lost 5 bases at V and 4 bases at J; junction bases unmatched: 3. The germline V gene has CDR1 KGHSH and CDR2 LQKENI. The CDR3 loop is CASSSDRGYEQYF. In DNA, the CDR3 is TGTGCCAGCTCATCGGACAGGGGATACGAGCAGTACTTC. The full variable domain, completed using reference TRBV18 and TRBJ2-7, is NAGVMQNPRHLVRRRGQEARLRCSPMKGHSHVYWYRQLPEEGLKFMVYLQKENIIDESGMPKERFSAEFPKEGPSILRIQQVVRGDSAAYFCASSSDRGYEQYFGPGTRLTVT.

The chain is built from TRBV7-2 and TRBJ2-3, with 7 nucleotides matching TRBD2. Germline loops: CDR1 SGHTA, CDR2 FQGNSA. This CDR3 is built from 15 residues. V shed 3 bases and J 3 bases; nucleotides not matched to a gene: 6. The CDR3 nucleotides read TGTGCCAGCAGCTTGGACGGGGGGACGACAGATACGCAGTATTTT. It specifies CASSLDGGTTDTQYF.

The rearrangement links TRBV2 to TRBJ1-5; D gene ambiguous. Trimming stripped 1 base from V and 4 bases from J, with 8 bases between. From germline, CDR1 is SNHLY and CDR2 FYNNEI. The CDR3 runs to 14 residues. In DNA form, the CDR3 reads TGTGCCAGCAGTGAAGTCTCTAGTAATCAGCCCCAGCATTTT. As protein: CASSEVSSNQPQHF.

This clone was observed a single time. The gene calls are TRBV19 and TRBJ1-3, with a tentative D call TRBD1 (6 bases). The CDR3 loop spans 16 amino acids. V lost 5 bases, J lost 1 base, and 15 bases lay in between. The V gene's germline CDR1 is LNHDA and CDR2 SQIVND (reference sequence). The CDR3 sequence: CASSADSTGSGNTIYF. The CDR3 DNA reads as TGTGCCAGTAGTGCCGATTCGACAGGATCTGGAAACACCATATATTTT.

The chain carries TRBV28 and TRBJ2-3; TRBD2 might be the D (5 bases). V was trimmed by 2 bases and J by 4 bases, leaving 16 bases between them. CDR3 length equals 16 residues. Germline lookup yields CDR1 MDHEN and CDR2 SYDVKM. The DNA of the CDR3 is TGTGCCAGCAGTTTAAGAACTAGTTCCCCGGCAGATACGCAGTATTTT. Residues: CASSLRTSSPADTQYF.

The V gene is TRBV5-6, the J gene TRBJ2-5; D gene ambiguous. V lost 5 bases to trimming and J lost 1 base, with 12 bases between them. CDR3 length: 14 residues. Germline lookup yields CDR1 SGHDT and CDR2 YYEEEE. The CDR3 region is CASSKARRQETQYF. CDR3 coding DNA: TGTGCCAGCAGTAAGGCTAGACGCCAAGAGACCCAGTACTTC.

This clone was detected once. The chain combines TRBV11-2 with TRBJ2-5; TRBD2 might be the D (6 bases). The V gene lost 5 bases and the J gene lost 3 bases, with 10 bases spanning the gap. Germline V gene lookup returns CDR1 SGHAT and CDR2 FQNNGV. This CDR3 contains 13 residues. The chain's CDR3 is CASSLGLKETQYF. In nucleotides, the CDR3 is TGTGCCAGCAGCCTCGGACTAAAAGAGACCCAGTACTTC. Drawing the rest from reference TRBV11-2 and TRBJ2-5, the complete variable domain is EAGVAQSPRYKIIEKRQSVAFWCNPISGHATLYWYQQILGQGPKLLIQFQNNGVVDDSQLPKDRFSAERLKGVDSTLKIQPAKLEDSAVYLCASSLGLKETQYFGPGTRLLVL.

The V gene is TRBV5-1, the J gene TRBJ2-2; 7 nucleotides line up with TRBD2. J was trimmed by 6 bases and V by 4 bases; bases with no gene match: 9. The germline gives CDR1 SGHRS, CDR2 YFSETQ. The CDR3 consists of 15 residues. The CDR3 bases are TGCGCCAGCAGCCCCAGGCAGCGGGGTTCCGGGGAGCTGTTTTTT. Translating gives CASSPRQRGSGELFF.

The chain combines TRBV2 with TRBJ1-2; a possible D gene is TRBD1 (6 bases). The CDR3 extends over 13 amino acids. CDR1 and CDR2 (germline): SNHLY, FYNNEI. V was cut by 2 bases and J by 5 bases, with 9 bases left in between. CDR3 amino acids: CASSENQGYGYTF. CDR3 nucleotides: TGTGCCAGCAGTGAAAATCAGGGGTATGGCTACACCTTC.

The V call is TRBV5-4, the J call TRBJ2-2; D gene ambiguous. The CDR3 consists of 14 residues. Germline CDR1 is SGHNT and CDR2 is YYREEE (reference sequence). Trimming took 0 bases from V and 2 from J, leaving 5 bases between them. CDR3 DNA sequence: TGTGCCAGCAGCTTGGGCGGTAACACCGGGGAGCTGTTTTTT. This translates into CASSLGGNTGELFF. Full variable domain (rest looked up from reference TRBV5-4 and TRBJ2-2): ETGVTQSPTHLIKTRGQQVTLRCSSQSGHNTVSWYQQALGQGPQFIFQYYREEENGRGNFPPRFSGLQFPNYSSELNVNALELDDSALYLCASSLGGNTGELFFGEGSRLTVL.